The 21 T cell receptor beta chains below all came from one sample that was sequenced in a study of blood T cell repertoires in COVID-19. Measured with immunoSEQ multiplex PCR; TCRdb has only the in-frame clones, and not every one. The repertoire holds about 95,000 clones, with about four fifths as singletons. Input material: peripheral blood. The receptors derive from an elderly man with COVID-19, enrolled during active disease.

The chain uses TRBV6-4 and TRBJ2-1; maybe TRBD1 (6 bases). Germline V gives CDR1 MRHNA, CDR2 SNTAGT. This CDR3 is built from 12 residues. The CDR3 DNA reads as TGTAGATGGGGGCCCTCCTACAATGAGCAGTTCTTC. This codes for CRWGPSYNEQFF.

The CDR3 region has the DNA TGTGCCAGCAGTTCGACAGGGAGGACTAGCGGGGGATCCACAGATACGCAGTATTTT. Its protein is CASSSTGRTSGGSTDTQYF. The chain links TRBV28 to TRBJ2-3; 13 bases fit TRBD2. The CDR3 is 19 amino acids. V trimming: 4 bases; J trimming: 2 bases; junction bases outside the gene matches: 12. Germline V gene data show CDR1 as MDHEN and CDR2 as SYDVKM.

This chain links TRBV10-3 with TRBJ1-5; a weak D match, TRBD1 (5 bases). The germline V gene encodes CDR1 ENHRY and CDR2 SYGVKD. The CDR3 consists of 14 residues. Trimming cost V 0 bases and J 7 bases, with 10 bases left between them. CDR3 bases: TGTGCCATCAGTGAGTCGTATAGGGGACAGCCCCAGCATTTT. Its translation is CAISESYRGQPQHF.

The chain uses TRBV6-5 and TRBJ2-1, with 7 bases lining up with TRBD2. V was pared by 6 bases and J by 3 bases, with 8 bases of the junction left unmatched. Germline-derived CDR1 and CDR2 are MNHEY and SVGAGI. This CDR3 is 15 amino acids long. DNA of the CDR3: TGTGCCAGCAGCAACGGGAGGATTAACTACAATGAGCAGTTCTTC. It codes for CASSNGRINYNEQFF.

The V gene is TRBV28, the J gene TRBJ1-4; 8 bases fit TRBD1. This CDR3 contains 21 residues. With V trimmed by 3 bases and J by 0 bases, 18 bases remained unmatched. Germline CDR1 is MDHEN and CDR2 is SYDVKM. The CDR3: CASSFLDRGGLAAPTNEKLFF. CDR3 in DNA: TGTGCCAGCAGTTTCCTTGACAGGGGCGGTCTTGCAGCCCCAACTAATGAAAAACTGTTTTTT. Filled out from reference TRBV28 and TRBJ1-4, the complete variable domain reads DVKVTQSSRYLVKRTGEKVFLECVQDMDHENMFWYRQDPGLGLRLIYFSYDVKMKEKGDIPEGYSVSREKKERFSLILESASTNQTSMYLCASSFLDRGGLAAPTNEKLFFGSGTQLSVL.

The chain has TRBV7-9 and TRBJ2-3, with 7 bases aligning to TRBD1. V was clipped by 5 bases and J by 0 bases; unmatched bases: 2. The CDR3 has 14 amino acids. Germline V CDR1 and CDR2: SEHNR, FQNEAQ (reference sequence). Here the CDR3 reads CASSLTGSTDTQYF. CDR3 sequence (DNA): TGTGCCAGCAGCCTGACAGGGAGCACAGATACGCAGTATTTT.

The CDR3 protein is CASQGQGLYGYTF. The CDR3 DNA reads TGTGCCAGCCAAGGACAGGGGTTGTATGGCTACACCTTC. This sequence joins TRBV27 and TRBJ1-2; 9 bases match TRBD1. The trim removed 8 bases at V and 5 bases at J, leaving 6 bases unmatched. Germline lookup yields CDR1 MNHEY and CDR2 SMNVEV (reference sequence). There are 13 residues in the CDR3.

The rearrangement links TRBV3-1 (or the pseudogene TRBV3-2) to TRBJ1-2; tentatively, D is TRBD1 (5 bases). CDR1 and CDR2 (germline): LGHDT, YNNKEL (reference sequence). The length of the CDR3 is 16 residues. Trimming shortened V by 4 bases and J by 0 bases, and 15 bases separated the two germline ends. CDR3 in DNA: TGTGCCAGCAGCCCTCTCGGGACTACTACTAACTATGGCTACACCTTC. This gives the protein CASSPLGTTTNYGYTF.

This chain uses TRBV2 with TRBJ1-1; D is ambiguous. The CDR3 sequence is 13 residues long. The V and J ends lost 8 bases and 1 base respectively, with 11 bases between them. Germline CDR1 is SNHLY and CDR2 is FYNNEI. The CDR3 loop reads CASADNPNTEAFF. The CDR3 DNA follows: TGTGCCAGCGCCGACAACCCGAACACTGAAGCTTTCTTT.

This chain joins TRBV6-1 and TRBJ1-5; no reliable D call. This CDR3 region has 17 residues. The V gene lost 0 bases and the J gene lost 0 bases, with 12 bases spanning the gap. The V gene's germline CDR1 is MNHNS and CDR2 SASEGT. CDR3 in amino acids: CASSEAIQFYSNQPQHF. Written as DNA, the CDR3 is TGTGCCAGCAGTGAAGCCATCCAGTTTTATAGCAATCAGCCCCAGCATTTT.

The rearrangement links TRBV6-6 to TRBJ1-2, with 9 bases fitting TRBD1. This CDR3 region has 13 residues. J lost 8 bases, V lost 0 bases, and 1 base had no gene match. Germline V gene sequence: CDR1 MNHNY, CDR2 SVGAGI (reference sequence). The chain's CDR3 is CASSYSGTGGYTF. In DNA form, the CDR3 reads TGTGCCAGCAGTTACTCAGGGACAGGGGGCTACACCTTC.

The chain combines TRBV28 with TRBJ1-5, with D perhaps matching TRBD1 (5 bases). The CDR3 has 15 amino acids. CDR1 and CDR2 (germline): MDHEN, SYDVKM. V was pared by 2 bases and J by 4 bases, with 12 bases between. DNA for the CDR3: TGTGCCAGCAGTTTACTTGACAGTTTTAATCAGCCCCAGCATTTT. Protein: CASSLLDSFNQPQHF.

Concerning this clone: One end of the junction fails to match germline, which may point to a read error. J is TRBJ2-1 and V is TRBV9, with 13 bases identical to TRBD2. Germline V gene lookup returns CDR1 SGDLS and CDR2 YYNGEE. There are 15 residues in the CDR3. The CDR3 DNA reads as TGTGCCAGCAGCGTAGTACTAGCGGGGGGGCAGAACATGGTCTTC. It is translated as CASSVVLAGGQNMVF. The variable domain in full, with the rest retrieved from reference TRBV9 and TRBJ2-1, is DSGVTQTPKHLITATGQRVTLRCSPRSGDLSVYWYQQSLDQGLQFLIQYYNGEERAKGNILERFSAQQFPDLHSELNLSSLELGDSALYFCASSVVLAGGQNMVFGPGTRLTVL.

CDR3 region: CSVARVDTIYF. In nucleotides, the CDR3 is TGCAGCGTTGCCAGGGTGGACACCATATATTTT. The chain combines TRBV29-1 with TRBJ1-3; possibly TRBD1 for D (5 bases). The CDR3 runs 11 residues. Per germline, CDR1 SQVTM and CDR2 ANQGSEA. The V and J ends lost 4 bases and 8 bases respectively, with 9 bases between them.

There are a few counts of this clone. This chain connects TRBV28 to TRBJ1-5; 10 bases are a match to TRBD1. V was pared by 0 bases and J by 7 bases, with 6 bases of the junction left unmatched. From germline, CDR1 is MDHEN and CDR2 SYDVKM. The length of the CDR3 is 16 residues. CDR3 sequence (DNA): TGTGCCAGCAGTTTATGGGGGACAGGGGTTGGCCAGCCCCAGCATTTT. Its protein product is CASSLWGTGVGQPQHF. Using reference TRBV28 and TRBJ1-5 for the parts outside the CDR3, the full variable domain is DVKVTQSSRYLVKRTGEKVFLECVQDMDHENMFWYRQDPGLGLRLIYFSYDVKMKEKGDIPEGYSVSREKKERFSLILESASTNQTSMYLCASSLWGTGVGQPQHFGDGTRLSIL.

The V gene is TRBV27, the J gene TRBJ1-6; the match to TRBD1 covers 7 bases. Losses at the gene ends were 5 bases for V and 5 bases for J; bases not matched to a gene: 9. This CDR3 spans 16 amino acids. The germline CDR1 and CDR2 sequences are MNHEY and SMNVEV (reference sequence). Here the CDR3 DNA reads TGTGCCAGCAGTAACTCTGGGACAGCAAATAATTCACCCCTCCACTTT. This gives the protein CASSNSGTANNSPLHF.

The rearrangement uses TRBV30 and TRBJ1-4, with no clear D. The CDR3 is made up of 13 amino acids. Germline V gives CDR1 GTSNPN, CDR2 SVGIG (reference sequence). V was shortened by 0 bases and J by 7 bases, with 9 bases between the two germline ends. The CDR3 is CAWSVQRGEKLFF. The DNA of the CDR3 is TGTGCCTGGAGTGTCCAACGGGGTGAAAAACTGTTTTTT. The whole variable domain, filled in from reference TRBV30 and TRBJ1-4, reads SQTIHQWPATLVQPVGSPLSLECTVEGTSNPNLYWYRQAAGRGLQLLFYSVGIGQISSEVPQNLSASRPQDRQFILSSKKLLLSDSGFYLCAWSVQRGEKLFFGSGTQLSVL.

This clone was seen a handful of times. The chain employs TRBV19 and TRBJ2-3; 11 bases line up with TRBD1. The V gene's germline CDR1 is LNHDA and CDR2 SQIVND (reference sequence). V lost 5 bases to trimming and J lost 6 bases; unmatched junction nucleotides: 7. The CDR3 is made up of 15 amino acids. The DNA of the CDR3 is TGTGCCAGTAGTTCGTCGGACAGGGGGCGGGATACGCAGTATTTT. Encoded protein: CASSSSDRGRDTQYF.

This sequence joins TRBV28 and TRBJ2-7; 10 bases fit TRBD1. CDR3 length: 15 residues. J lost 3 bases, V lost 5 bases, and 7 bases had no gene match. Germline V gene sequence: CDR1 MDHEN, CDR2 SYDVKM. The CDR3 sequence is CASSPTGTGVYEQYF. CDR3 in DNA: TGTGCCAGCAGTCCAACCGGGACAGGGGTCTACGAGCAGTACTTC.

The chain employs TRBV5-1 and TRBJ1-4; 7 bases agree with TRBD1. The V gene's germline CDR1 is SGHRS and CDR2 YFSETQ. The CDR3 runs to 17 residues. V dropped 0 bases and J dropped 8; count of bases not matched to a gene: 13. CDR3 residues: CASSLVLGRDSGEKLFF. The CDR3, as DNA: TGCGCCAGCAGCTTGGTTCTCGGGAGGGACAGTGGGGAAAAACTGTTTTTT.

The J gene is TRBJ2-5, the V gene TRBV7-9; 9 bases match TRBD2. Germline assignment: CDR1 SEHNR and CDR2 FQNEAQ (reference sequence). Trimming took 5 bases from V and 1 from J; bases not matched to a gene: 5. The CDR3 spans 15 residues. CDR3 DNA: TGTGCCAGCAGCCCGCAAGCGGGAGGCCAAGAGACCCAGTACTTC. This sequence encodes CASSPQAGGQETQYF. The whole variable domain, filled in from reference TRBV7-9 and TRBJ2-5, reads DTGVSQNPRHKITKRGQNVTFRCDPISEHNRLYWYRQTLGQGPEFLTYFQNEAQLEKSRLLSDRFSAERPKGSFSTLEIQRTEQGDSAMYLCASSPQAGGQETQYFGPGTRLLVL.